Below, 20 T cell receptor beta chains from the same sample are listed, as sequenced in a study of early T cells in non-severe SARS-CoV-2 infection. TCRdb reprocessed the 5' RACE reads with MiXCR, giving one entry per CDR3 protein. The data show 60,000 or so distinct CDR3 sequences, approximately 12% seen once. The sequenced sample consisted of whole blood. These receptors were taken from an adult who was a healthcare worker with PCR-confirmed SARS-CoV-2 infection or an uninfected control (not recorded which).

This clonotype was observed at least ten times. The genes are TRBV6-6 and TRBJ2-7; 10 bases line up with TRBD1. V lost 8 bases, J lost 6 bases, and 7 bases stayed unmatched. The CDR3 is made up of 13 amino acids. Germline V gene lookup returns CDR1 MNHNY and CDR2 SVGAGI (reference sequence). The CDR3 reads CASGDRGLGEQYF. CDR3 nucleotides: TGTGCCAGCGGGGACAGGGGTCTAGGCGAGCAGTACTTC.

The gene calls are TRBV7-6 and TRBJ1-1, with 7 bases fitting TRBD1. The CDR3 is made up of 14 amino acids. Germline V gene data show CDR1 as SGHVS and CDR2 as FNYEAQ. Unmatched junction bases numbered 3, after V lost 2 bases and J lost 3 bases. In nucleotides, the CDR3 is TGTGCCAGCAGCTTATATCAGGGGGACACTGAAGCTTTCTTT. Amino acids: CASSLYQGDTEAFF. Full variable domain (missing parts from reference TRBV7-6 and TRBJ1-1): GAGVSQSPRYKVTKRGQDVALRCDPISGHVSLYWYRQALGQGPEFLTYFNYEAQQDKSGLPNDRFSAERPEGSISTLTIQRTEQRDSAMYRCASSLYQGDTEAFFGQGTRLTVV.

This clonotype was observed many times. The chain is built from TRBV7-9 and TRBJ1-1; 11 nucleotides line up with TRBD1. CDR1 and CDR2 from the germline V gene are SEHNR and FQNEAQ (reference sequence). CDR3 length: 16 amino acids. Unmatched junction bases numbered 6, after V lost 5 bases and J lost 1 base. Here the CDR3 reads CASSVGQGAPNTEAFF. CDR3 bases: TGTGCCAGCAGCGTCGGACAGGGGGCTCCGAACACTGAAGCTTTCTTT.

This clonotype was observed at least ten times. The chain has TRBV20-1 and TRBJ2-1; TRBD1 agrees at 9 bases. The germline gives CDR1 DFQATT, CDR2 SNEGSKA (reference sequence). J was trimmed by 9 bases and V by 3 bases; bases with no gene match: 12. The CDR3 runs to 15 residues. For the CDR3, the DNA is TGCAGTGCTAGTTCGGGACAGGGAGGCCATCGTGAGCAGTTCTTC. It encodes CSASSGQGGHREQFF.

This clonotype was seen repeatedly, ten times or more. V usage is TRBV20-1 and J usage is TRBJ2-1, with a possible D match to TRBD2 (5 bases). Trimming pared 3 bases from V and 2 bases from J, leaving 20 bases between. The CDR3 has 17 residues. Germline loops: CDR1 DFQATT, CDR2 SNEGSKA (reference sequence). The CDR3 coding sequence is TGCAGTGCTAGCCCTTCGGGGTTTGAAGGTCCCTACAATGAGCAGTTCTTC. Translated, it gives CSASPSGFEGPYNEQFF.

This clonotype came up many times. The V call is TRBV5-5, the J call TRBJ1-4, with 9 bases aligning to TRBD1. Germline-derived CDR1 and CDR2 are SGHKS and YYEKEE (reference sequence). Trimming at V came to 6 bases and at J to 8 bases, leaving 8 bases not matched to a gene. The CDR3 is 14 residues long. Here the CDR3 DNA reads TGTGCCAGCAACACCGGGACAGGGATCGAAAAACTGTTTTTT. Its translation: CASNTGTGIEKLFF.

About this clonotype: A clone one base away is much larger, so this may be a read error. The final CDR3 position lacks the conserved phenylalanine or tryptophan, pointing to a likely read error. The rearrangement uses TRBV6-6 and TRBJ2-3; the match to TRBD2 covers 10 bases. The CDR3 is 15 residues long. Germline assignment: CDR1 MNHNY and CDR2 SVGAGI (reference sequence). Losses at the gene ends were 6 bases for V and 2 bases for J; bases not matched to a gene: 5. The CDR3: CASSPSGSPTDTQYS. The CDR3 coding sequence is TGTGCCAGCAGCCCTAGCGGGAGTCCCACAGATACGCAGTATTCT.

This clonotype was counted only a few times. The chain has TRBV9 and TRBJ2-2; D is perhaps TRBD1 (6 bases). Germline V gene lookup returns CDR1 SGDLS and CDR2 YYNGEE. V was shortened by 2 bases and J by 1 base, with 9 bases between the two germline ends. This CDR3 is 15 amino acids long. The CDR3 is CASSVGRGNTGELFF. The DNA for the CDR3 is TGTGCCAGCAGCGTTGGCAGGGGGAACACCGGGGAGCTGTTTTTT. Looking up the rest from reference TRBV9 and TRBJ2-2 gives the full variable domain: DSGVTQTPKHLITATGQRVTLRCSPRSGDLSVYWYQQSLDQGLQFLIQYYNGEERAKGNILERFSAQQFPDLHSELNLSSLELGDSALYFCASSVGRGNTGELFFGEGSRLTVL.

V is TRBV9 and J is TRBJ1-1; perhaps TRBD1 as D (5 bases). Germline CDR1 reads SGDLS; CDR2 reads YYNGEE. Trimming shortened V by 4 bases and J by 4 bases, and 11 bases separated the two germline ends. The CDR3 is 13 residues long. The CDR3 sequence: CASSPSGVTEAFF. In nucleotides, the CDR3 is TGTGCCAGCAGCCCCTCGGGGGTCACTGAAGCTTTCTTT.

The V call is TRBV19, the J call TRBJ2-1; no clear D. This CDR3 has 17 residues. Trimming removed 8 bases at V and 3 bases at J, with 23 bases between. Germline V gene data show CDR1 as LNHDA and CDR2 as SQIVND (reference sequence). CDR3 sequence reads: CASANPGFSSYYNEQFF. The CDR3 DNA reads TGTGCCAGTGCCAACCCGGGCTTTTCCTCCTACTACAATGAGCAGTTCTTC.

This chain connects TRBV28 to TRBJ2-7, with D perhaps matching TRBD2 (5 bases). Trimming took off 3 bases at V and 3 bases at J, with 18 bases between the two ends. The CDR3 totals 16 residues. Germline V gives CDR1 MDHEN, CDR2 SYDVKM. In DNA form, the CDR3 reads TGTGCCAGCAGTTTTTTCCACCGAGAGGGATTCTACGAGCAGTACTTC. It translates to CASSFFHREGFYEQYF.

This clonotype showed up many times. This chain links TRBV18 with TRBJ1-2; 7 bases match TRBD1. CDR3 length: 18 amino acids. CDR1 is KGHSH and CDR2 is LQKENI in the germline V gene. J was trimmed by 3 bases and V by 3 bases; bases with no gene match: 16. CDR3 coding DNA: TGTGCCAGCTCACCGCTCTCGAGGCAGGGGGAGGCGGACTATGGCTACACCTTC. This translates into CASSPLSRQGEADYGYTF.

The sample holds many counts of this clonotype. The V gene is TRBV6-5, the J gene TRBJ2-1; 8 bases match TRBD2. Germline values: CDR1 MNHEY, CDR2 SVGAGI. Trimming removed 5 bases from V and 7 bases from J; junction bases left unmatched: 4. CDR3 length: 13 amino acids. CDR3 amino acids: CASSNSGGNEQFF. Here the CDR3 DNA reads TGTGCCAGCAGTAATTCGGGGGGGAATGAGCAGTTCTTC.

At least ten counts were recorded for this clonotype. CDR3 in amino acids: CASSPREGNQPQHF. In nucleotides, the CDR3 is TGTGCCAGTAGTCCCAGGGAAGGGAATCAGCCCCAGCATTTT. V is TRBV19 and J is TRBJ1-5; D perhaps matches TRBD1 (5 bases). The length of the CDR3 is 14 residues. V lost 5 bases to trimming and J lost 4 bases, with 12 bases between them. The germline V gene has CDR1 LNHDA and CDR2 SQIVND (reference sequence).

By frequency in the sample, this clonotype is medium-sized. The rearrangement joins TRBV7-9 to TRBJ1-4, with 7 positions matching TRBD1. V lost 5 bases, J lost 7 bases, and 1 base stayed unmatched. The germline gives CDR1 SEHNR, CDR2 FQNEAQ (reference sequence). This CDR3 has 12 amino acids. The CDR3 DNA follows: TGTGCCAGCAGCCGGGACAGTGAAAAACTGTTTTTT. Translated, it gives CASSRDSEKLFF.

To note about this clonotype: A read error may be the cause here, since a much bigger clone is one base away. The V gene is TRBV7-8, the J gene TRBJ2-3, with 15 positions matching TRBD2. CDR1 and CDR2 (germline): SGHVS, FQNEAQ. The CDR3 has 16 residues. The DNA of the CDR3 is TGTCCCAGCAGCTTAGGGACTAGCGGGGGGTTAGAAGCGCAGTATTTT. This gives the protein CPSSLGTSGGLEAQYF.

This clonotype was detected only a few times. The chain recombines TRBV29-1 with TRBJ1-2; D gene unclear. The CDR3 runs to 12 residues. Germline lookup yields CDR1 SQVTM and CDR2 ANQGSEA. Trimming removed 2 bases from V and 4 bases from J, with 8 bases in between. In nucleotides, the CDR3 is TGCAGCGTTGAATCACTGAGCTATGGCTACACCTTC. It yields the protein CSVESLSYGYTF.

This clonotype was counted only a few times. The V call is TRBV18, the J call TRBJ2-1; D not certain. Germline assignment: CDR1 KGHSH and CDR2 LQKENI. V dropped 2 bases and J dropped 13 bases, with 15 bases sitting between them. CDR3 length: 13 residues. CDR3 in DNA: TGTGCCAGCTCACCAGAGGCAGATGATTTTCAGTTCTTC. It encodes CASSPEADDFQFF.

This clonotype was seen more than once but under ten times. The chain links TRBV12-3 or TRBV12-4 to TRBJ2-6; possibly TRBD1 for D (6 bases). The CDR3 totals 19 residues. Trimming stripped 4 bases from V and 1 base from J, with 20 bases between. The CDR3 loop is CASSSAGDRFNSGANVLTF. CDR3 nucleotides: TGTGCCAGCAGTTCTGCCGGAGACAGGTTTAATTCTGGGGCCAACGTCCTGACTTTC.

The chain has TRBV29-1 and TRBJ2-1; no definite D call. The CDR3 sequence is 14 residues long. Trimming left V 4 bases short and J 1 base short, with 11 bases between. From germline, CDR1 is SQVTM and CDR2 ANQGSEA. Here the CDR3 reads CSVARLGSYNEQFF. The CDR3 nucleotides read TGCAGCGTTGCCCGACTGGGATCCTACAATGAGCAGTTCTTC.